The 9 T cell receptor beta chains in this list originate from one sample, sequenced in a study of post-analysis software for immune sequencing data. Whole-study results and caveats: Five or six TRBV segments were significantly more frequent in patients than in controls. TRBV5-6, TRBV5-1 and TRBV20-1 were among these segments.

Included in the TCR beta cDNA libraries were unique molecular identifiers. MiXCR, applied by TCRdb to the PCR reads, yields one record per CDR3 protein. Of more than 500,000 distinct CDR3 sequences in the sample, around 36% were seen once. These TCRs' antigens remain unknown. Sample: blood. The receptors derive from a girl under 18 with multiple sclerosis.

This clonotype was found many times. J is TRBJ2-1 and V is TRBV7-2; D not certain. Trimming cost V 1 base and J 5 bases, with 6 bases left between them. Germline assignment: CDR1 SGHTA and CDR2 FQGNSA. The CDR3 is 13 amino acids. CDR3 in amino acids: CASSLGANNEQFF. The DNA of the CDR3 is TGTGCCAGCAGCTTAGGAGCGAACAATGAGCAGTTCTTC. Drawing the rest from reference TRBV7-2 and TRBJ2-1, the complete variable domain is GAGVSQSPSNKVTEKGKDVELRCDPISGHTALYWYRQSLGQGLEFLIYFQGNSAPDKSGLPSDRFSAERTGGSVSTLTIQRTQQEDSAVYLCASSLGANNEQFFGPGTRLTVL.

The V gene is TRBV29-1, the J gene TRBJ2-5; TRBD2 is a possible D gene (5 bases). This CDR3 is built from 12 residues. Germline CDR1 and CDR2: SQVTM and ANQGSEA. With 6 bases removed from V and 5 bases from J, the gap between germline ends came to 13 bases. As DNA, the CDR3 is TGCAGCGTCTACGGGGTACGGGAGACCCAGTACTTC. Protein product: CSVYGVRETQYF.

This clonotype appeared a few times. The rearrangement uses TRBV7-9 and TRBJ2-5; D remains unclear. Per germline, CDR1 SEHNR and CDR2 FQNEAQ (reference sequence). V was trimmed by 3 bases and J by 4 bases, leaving 12 bases between them. The CDR3 sequence is 14 residues long. The CDR3 reads CASSLALGPETQYF. CDR3 sequence (DNA): TGTGCCAGCAGCTTGGCTCTAGGTCCAGAGACCCAGTACTTC.

This sequence joins TRBV20-1 and TRBJ1-1, with D unresolved. The CDR3 consists of 13 residues. Per germline, CDR1 DFQATT and CDR2 SNEGSKA (reference sequence). V lost 2 bases, J lost 4 bases, and 11 bases lay in between. The CDR3 loop reads CSARLYSTTEAFF. In nucleotides, the CDR3 is TGCAGTGCTAGACTTTACAGTACCACTGAAGCTTTCTTT.

Worth noting for this clonotype: A junction boundary mismatches the germline segment, possibly from a read error. This chain links TRBV6-5 with TRBJ1-1, with unresolved D. Germline V CDR1 and CDR2: MNHEY, SVGAGI. The CDR3 is 14 amino acids. The CDR3: CASSYSSTNTEAFF. Written as DNA, the CDR3 is TGTGCCAGCAGCTACTCTTCTACGAACACTGAAGCTTTCTTT.

The J gene is TRBJ2-3, the V gene TRBV13; 8 bases line up with TRBD1. CDR1 is PRHDT, CDR2 FYEKMQ, per germline (reference sequence). Trimming cost V 4 bases and J 6 bases; bases outside gene matches: 9. This CDR3 is 15 amino acids long. CDR3 in amino acids: CASSSADRGRDTQYF. The DNA of the CDR3 is TGTGCCAGCAGCTCAGCCGACAGGGGCAGGGATACGCAGTATTTT. The whole variable domain, remainder taken from reference TRBV13 and TRBJ2-3, is AAGVIQSPRHLIKEKRETATLKCYPIPRHDTVYWYQQGPGQDPQFLISFYEKMQSDKGSIPDRFSAQQFSDYHSELNMSSLELGDSALYFCASSSADRGRDTQYFGPGTRLTVL.

This chain links TRBV27 with TRBJ2-7; D gene uncertain. The CDR3 has 12 amino acids. The germline gives CDR1 MNHEY, CDR2 SMNVEV (reference sequence). Between the trimmed V and J ends, which lost 4 bases and 0 bases, there was a span of 4 bases. CDR3 coding DNA: TGTGCCAGCAGTTCCCTCTCCTACGAGCAGTACTTC. Amino acid sequence: CASSSLSYEQYF.

This clonotype was seen a handful of times. The gene calls are TRBV5-1 and TRBJ2-7; D not resolved. Trimming shortened V by 2 bases and J by 2 bases, and 5 bases separated the two germline ends. Looked up from germline, CDR1 is SGHRS and CDR2 is YFSETQ. The CDR3 is 12 residues long. The CDR3 DNA is TGCGCCAGCAGCTTACCTCCCTACGAGCAGTACTTC. Translation: CASSLPPYEQYF.

Comment on this clonotype: This may stem from a read error, because a much larger clone lies one nucleotide away. Because the CDR3 is missing its conserved closing phenylalanine or tryptophan, this is likely a read error. The chain uses TRBV20-1 and TRBJ2-5, with 9 bases that match TRBD2. V was clipped by 0 bases and J by 1 base; unmatched bases: 18. Germline V CDR1 and CDR2: DFQATT, SNEGSKA (reference sequence). The CDR3 extends over 20 amino acids. CDR3 protein: CSARDPRRGSGGASQETQYS. The CDR3 DNA reads as TGCAGTGCTAGAGATCCCCGCCGGGGTAGCGGGGGAGCCTCCCAAGAGACCCAGTACTCC.